The T cell receptor beta chain under discussion was sequenced for a study of metastatic and nonmetastatic thyroid tumors. Across the whole study: Repertoire comparisons spanned blood and tumor or nodule tissue from malignant and benign thyroid patients.

MiXCR was used by TCRdb to re-call the PCR reads. The sample contains roughly 71,000 clones, around 19% of which appear only once. This clone was seen repeatedly, ten times or more. Its antigen is currently unknown. No patient received treatment before thyroid surgery. Whole-study results and caveats: As reported, TCR beta diversity in blood and tumor was significantly higher in malignant thyroid tumors than in benign nodules.

The germline V gene has CDR1 LGHDT and CDR2 YNNKEL (reference sequence). The V and J ends lost 0 bases and 4 bases, in that order; junction bases with no gene match: 4. This CDR3 spans 16 amino acids. The chain links TRBV3-1 to TRBJ1-3; 9 positions match TRBD1. The sequence was collected from a female donor with papillary thyroid cancer or a benign thyroid nodule (not recorded which). Some clones in this sample may be carry-over from other donors' samples. Sequenced sample: blood. The CDR3 spells CASSQEGTGSGNTIYF. The CDR3, as DNA: TGTGCCAGCAGCCAAGAAGGGACAGGGTCCGGAAACACCATATATTTT.